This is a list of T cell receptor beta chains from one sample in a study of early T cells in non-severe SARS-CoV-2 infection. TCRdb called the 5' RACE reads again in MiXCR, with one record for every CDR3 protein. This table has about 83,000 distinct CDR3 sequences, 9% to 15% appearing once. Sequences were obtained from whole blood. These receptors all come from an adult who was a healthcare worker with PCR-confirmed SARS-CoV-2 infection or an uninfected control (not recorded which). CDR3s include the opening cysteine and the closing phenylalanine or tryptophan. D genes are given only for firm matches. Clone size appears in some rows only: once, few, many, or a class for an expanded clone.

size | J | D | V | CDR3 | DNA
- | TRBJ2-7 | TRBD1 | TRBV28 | CASSSPGQGYEQYF | TGTGCCAGCAGTTCTCCGGGACAGGGCTACGAGCAGTACTTC
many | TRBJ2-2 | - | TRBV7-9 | CASSLPWTGELFF | TGTGCCAGCAGCCTCCCCTGGACAGGGGAGCTGTTTTTT
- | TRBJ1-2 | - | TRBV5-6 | CASSLAGGSAGYTF | TGTGCCAGCAGCTTGGCCGGGGGCTCGGCTGGCTACACCTTC
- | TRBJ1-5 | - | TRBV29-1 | CSVQKDNQPQHF | TGCAGCGTTCAGAAAGATAATCAGCCCCAGCATTTT
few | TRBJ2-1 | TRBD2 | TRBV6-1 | CASRGLGRMYNEQFF | TGTGCCAGCAGGGGACTAGGTAGAATGTACAATGAGCAGTTCTTC
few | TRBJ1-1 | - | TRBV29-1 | CSVLANTEAFF | TGCAGCGTTCTCGCGAACACTGAAGCTTTCTTT
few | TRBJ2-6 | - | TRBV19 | CASSNLGGSGANVLTF | TGTGCCAGTAGTAACCTCGGGGGCTCTGGGGCCAACGTCCTGACTTTC
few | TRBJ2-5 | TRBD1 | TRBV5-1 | CASSTRGQGQETQYF | TGCGCCAGCAGCACGAGAGGACAGGGGCAAGAGACCCAGTACTTC
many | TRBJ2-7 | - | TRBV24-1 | CASPRGGTGDYEQYF | TGTGCCTCCCCTCGAGGCGGAACGGGGGACTACGAGCAGTACTTC
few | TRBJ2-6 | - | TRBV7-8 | CASRPSGANVLTF | TGTGCCAGCAGGCCTTCTGGGGCCAACGTCCTGACTTTC
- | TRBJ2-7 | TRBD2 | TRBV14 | CASSRGLAVYEQYF | TGTGCCAGCAGCCGGGGACTAGCGGTATACGAGCAGTACTTC
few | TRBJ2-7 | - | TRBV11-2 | CASSPIVGRPAYEQYF | TGTGCCAGCAGCCCCATCGTCGGTCGCCCAGCCTACGAGCAGTACTTC
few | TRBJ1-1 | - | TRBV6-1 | CASSQPGPYMNTEAFF | TGTGCCAGCAGTCAACCGGGTCCGTATATGAACACTGAAGCTTTCTTT
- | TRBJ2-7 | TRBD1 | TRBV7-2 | CASSLEGAGEQYF | TGTGCCAGCAGCTTAGAGGGGGCCGGGGAGCAGTACTTC
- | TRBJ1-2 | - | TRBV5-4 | CASSLAAGINYGYTF | TGTGCCAGCAGCTTGGCCGCCGGCATTAACTATGGCTACACCTTC
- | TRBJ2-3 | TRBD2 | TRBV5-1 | CASSFYSGTADTQYF | TGCGCCAGCAGCTTTTATAGCGGGACGGCAGATACGCAGTATTTT
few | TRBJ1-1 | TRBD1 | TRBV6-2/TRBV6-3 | CASSEDLGTGLESTEAFF | TGTGCCAGCAGCGAAGACCTAGGGACAGGGTTGGAGTCCACTGAAGCTTTCTTT
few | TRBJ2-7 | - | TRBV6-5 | CASSRDRGGLAPYEQYF | TGTGCCAGCAGTCGGGACAGGGGAGGACTAGCGCCCTACGAGCAGTACTTC
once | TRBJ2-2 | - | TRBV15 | CATSRGVWGRNWTGELFF | TGTGCCACCAGCAGAGGAGTTTGGGGGCGGAATTGGACCGGGGAGCTGTTTTTT
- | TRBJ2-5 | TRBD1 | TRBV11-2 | CASSNRGATETQYF | TGTGCCAGCAGCAACAGGGGCGCAACGGAGACCCAGTACTTC
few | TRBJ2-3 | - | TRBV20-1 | CSATASLTDTQYF | TGCAGTGCTACAGCTTCCCTCACAGATACGCAGTATTTT
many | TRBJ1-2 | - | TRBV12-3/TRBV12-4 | CASSPNRVGPGYTF | TGTGCCAGCAGTCCTAACAGGGTCGGCCCCGGCTACACCTTC
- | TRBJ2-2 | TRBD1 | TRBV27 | CASSFRQGYTGELFF | TGTGCCAGCAGTTTCAGACAGGGTTACACCGGGGAGCTGTTTTTT
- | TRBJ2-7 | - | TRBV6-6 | CASIGRELSPYEQYF | TGTGCCAGCATCGGCCGGGAACTCTCGCCCTACGAGCAGTACTTC
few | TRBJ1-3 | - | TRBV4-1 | CASSPRAGNTIYF | TGCGCCAGCAGCCCAAGAGCGGGAAACACCATATATTTT
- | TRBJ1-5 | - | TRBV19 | CASSEQGVRQPQHF | TGTGCCAGTAGTGAACAGGGAGTTCGACAGCCCCAGCATTTT
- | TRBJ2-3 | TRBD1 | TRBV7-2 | CASSSTGGPAQYF | TGTGCCAGCAGCTCGACAGGGGGGCCTGCGCAGTATTTT
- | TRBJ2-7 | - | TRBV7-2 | CASSFNGYEQYF | TGTGCCAGCAGCTTTAACGGTTACGAGCAGTACTTC
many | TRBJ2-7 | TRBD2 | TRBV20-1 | CSAKSGTNSYEQYF | TGCAGTGCTAAAAGCGGGACCAACTCCTACGAGCAGTACTTC
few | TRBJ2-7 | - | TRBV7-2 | CASSLGRPYEQYF | TGTGCCAGCAGCTTAGGGCGGCCCTACGAGCAGTACTTC
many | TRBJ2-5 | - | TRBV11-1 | CASSNGGRQETQYF | TGTGCCAGCAGCAACGGGGGCCGCCAAGAGACCCAGTACTTC
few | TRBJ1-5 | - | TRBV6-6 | CASSEGLRGYSNQPQHF | TGTGCCAGCAGCGAGGGACTCCGGGGTTATAGCAATCAGCCCCAGCATTTT
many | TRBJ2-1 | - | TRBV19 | CASSIDHQSAEQFF | TGTGCCAGTAGTATAGATCACCAGTCAGCGGAGCAGTTCTTC